These T cell receptor beta chains were read from a single sample in a study of somatic mutations in cytotoxic T cells in rheumatoid arthritis. Using immunoSEQ multiplex PCR, the repertoire was profiled, and TCRdb retains in-frame clones only, with some absent. Among about 27,000 clones, over 65% were seen once, and the ten largest hold around 8.9%. The sample was CD8+ T cells sorted from blood. The receptors stem from a woman in her late teens or twenties in good health. CDR3s include the opening cysteine and the closing phenylalanine or tryptophan. The D gene is left open where the match is weak. The size of a clone is reported for some rows only, either as once, few or many, or as a class for expanded clones.

j_call | v_call | cdr3_length | d_call | clone_size | cdr3_aa | cdr3_nt
TRBJ2-1 | TRBV28 | 13 | . | . | CASSLMGEDEQFF | TGTGCCAGCAGTTTAATGGGGGAAGATGAGCAGTTCTTC
TRBJ2-7 | TRBV7-9 | 14 | . | . | CASSLADTPYEQYF | TGTGCCAGCAGCTTAGCAGACACGCCCTACGAGCAGTACTTC
TRBJ2-1 | TRBV28 | 15 | . | . | CASRPGTQAYNEQFF | TGTGCCAGCAGACCCGGGACCCAAGCCTACAATGAGCAGTTCTTC
TRBJ1-2 | TRBV13 | 13 | . | . | CASSGTGNDGYTF | TGTGCCAGCAGCGGCACAGGGAATGATGGCTACACCTTC
TRBJ2-5 | TRBV30 | 14 | TRBD1 | . | CACYAGTGDETQYF | TGTGCCTGTTATGCCGGGACAGGGGACGAGACCCAGTACTTC
TRBJ1-2 | TRBV13 | 13 | . | . | CASSSGARYGYTF | TGTGCCAGCAGCTCAGGGGCCCGCTATGGCTACACCTTC
TRBJ2-1 | TRBV7-9 | 16 | TRBD2 | few | CASSLERTSPYNEQFF | TGTGCCAGCAGCTTAGAGAGGACTAGCCCCTACAATGAGCAGTTCTTC
TRBJ2-7 | TRBV7-6 | 14 | . | . | CASSPPGLQYEQYF | TGTGCCAGCAGCCCGCCGGGACTCCAATACGAGCAGTACTTC
TRBJ1-2 | TRBV19 | 12 | TRBD1 | . | CASTQGAYGYTF | TGTGCCAGTACCCAGGGGGCCTATGGCTACACCTTC
TRBJ2-2 | TRBV2 | 17 | TRBD2 | . | CASSELLAGGPAGELFF | TGTGCCAGCAGTGAATTGCTAGCGGGAGGGCCGGCCGGGGAGCTGTTTTTT
TRBJ2-3 | TRBV5-1 | 15 | TRBD1 | . | CASSQGDSPSDTQYF | TGCGCCAGCAGCCAGGGGGACAGTCCTTCAGATACGCAGTATTTT
TRBJ1-1 | TRBV6-5 | 13 | . | once | CASSQWKGTEAFF | TGTGCCAGCAGTCAGTGGAAGGGCACTGAAGCTTTCTTT
TRBJ2-2 | TRBV19 | 15 | . | . | CASSTWTANTGELFF | TGTGCCAGTAGTACGTGGACAGCTAACACCGGGGAGCTGTTTTTT
TRBJ2-7 | TRBV29-1 | 15 | TRBD2 | . | CSVEEPEREGYEQYF | TGCAGCGTTGAAGAACCAGAGCGGGAGGGCTACGAGCAGTACTTC
TRBJ2-1 | TRBV13 | 14 | TRBD2 | . | CASSSAGGWNEQFF | TGTGCCAGCAGCTCAGCGGGAGGTTGGAATGAGCAGTTCTTC
TRBJ2-5 | TRBV28 | 13 | . | . | CASSEAGQETQYF | TGTGCCAGCAGTGAGGCAGGTCAAGAGACCCAGTACTTC
TRBJ1-1 | TRBV5-1 | 17 | TRBD1 | . | CASSLGTGENRNTEAFF | TGCGCCAGCAGCTTGGGGACAGGGGAAAACCGAAACACTGAAGCTTTCTTT
TRBJ2-7 | TRBV7-6 | 15 | TRBD2 | . | CASSPSSGSSYEQYF | TGTGCCAGCAGCCCATCTAGCGGGAGCTCCTACGAGCAGTACTTC
TRBJ2-7 | TRBV11-2 | 13 | . | . | CASSFGQSYEQYF | TGTGCCAGCAGCTTCGGACAGTCCTACGAGCAGTACTTC
TRBJ2-1 | TRBV14 | 13 | . | few | CASSASPSVEQFF | TGTGCCAGCAGCGCCTCCCCATCGGTTGAGCAGTTCTTC
TRBJ2-3 | TRBV6-8 | 15 | . | once | CASMRTIKNTDTQYF | TGTGCCAGCATGCGGACCATCAAAAACACAGATACGCAGTATTTT
TRBJ2-5 | TRBV29-1 | 13 | . | . | CSVADPLQETQYF | TGCAGCGTCGCCGACCCCTTACAAGAGACCCAGTACTTC
TRBJ2-1 | TRBV27 | 18 | . | . | CASSPWGAGRGSYNEQFF | TGTGCCAGCAGTCCGTGGGGGGCGGGGAGGGGCTCCTACAATGAGCAGTTCTTC
TRBJ1-1 | TRBV9 | 15 | . | . | CASSPIPDGNTEAFF | TGTGCCAGCAGCCCTATCCCCGACGGCAACACTGAAGCTTTCTTT
TRBJ2-1 | TRBV28 | 14 | . | . | CASSPSSDRDEQFF | TGTGCCAGCAGTCCTTCTTCCGATAGGGATGAGCAGTTCTTC
TRBJ1-2 | TRBV19 | 14 | . | . | CASSSSTGGYGYTF | TGTGCCAGTAGTTCTTCGACGGGCGGCTATGGCTACACCTTC
TRBJ2-5 | TRBV4-1 | 15 | TRBD2 | . | CASSGEAGGQETQYF | TGCGCCAGCAGCGGAGAGGCGGGGGGGCAAGAGACCCAGTACTTC
TRBJ2-1 | TRBV4-1 | 12 | . | . | CASSQVGNEQFF | TGCGCCAGCAGCCAAGTGGGGAATGAGCAGTTCTTC
TRBJ1-5 | TRBV28 | 14 | TRBD1 | . | CASIPRQGRQPQHF | TGTGCCAGCATCCCTCGACAGGGCCGGCAGCCCCAGCATTTT
TRBJ2-7 | TRBV6-5 | 14 | . | . | CASSSIGWVDEQYF | TGTGCCAGCAGTTCCATCGGTTGGGTTGACGAGCAGTACTTC
TRBJ2-7 | TRBV27 | 15 | TRBD2 | . | CASSLVLAGDYEQYF | TGTGCCAGCAGTTTAGTGCTAGCGGGAGACTACGAGCAGTACTTC
TRBJ1-2 | TRBV7-9 | 13 | TRBD1 | . | CASSFRDRGSYTF | TGTGCCAGCAGCTTCCGGGACAGGGGTAGCTACACCTTC
TRBJ2-2 | TRBV28 | 14 | TRBD2 | . | CASSTSGRTGELFF | TGTGCCAGCAGCACTAGCGGGAGGACCGGGGAGCTGTTTTTT
TRBJ1-3 | TRBV28 | 14 | . | . | CASRGTVSGNTIYF | TGTGCCAGCAGAGGGACGGTCTCTGGAAACACCATATATTTT
TRBJ2-7 | TRBV5-1 | 15 | . | . | CASSLAGSGAYEQYF | TGCGCCAGCAGCTTGGCTGGTTCGGGGGCCTACGAGCAGTACTTC
TRBJ2-2 | TRBV9 | 16 | TRBD1 | . | CASSSWDRPNTGELFF | TGTGCCAGCAGCTCCTGGGACAGACCGAACACCGGGGAGCTGTTTTTT
TRBJ2-2 | TRBV7-6 | 12 | . | . | CASSLATGELFF | TGTGCCAGCAGCTTAGCGACCGGGGAGCTGTTTTTT
TRBJ2-1 | TRBV15 | 15 | . | . | CATSRPQGGTDEQFF | TGTGCCACCAGCAGACCCCAAGGGGGTACGGATGAGCAGTTCTTC
TRBJ2-3 | TRBV6-1 | 15 | TRBD2 | . | CASSDLAGGSDTQYF | TGTGCCAGCAGTGATCTAGCGGGGGGATCGGATACGCAGTATTTT
TRBJ2-1 | TRBV11-2 | 15 | TRBD2 | . | CASSLLAGTYNEQFF | TGTGCCAGCAGCCTACTAGCGGGAACTTACAATGAGCAGTTCTTC
TRBJ2-1 | TRBV12-5 | 13 | . | . | CASGLGIFNEQFF | TGTGCTAGTGGTTTGGGGATCTTCAATGAGCAGTTCTTC
TRBJ1-4 | TRBV6-6 | 15 | . | . | CASSSTGRTNEKLFF | TGTGCCAGCAGTTCCACAGGGCGGACTAATGAAAAACTGTTTTTT
TRBJ2-1 | TRBV7-6 | 14 | . | once | CASSLGTGLGEQFF | TGTGCCAGCAGCTTAGGGACGGGATTGGGTGAGCAGTTCTTC
TRBJ2-7 | TRBV29-1 | 15 | TRBD1 | once | CSVEGRTGGAYEQYF | TGCAGCGTTGAAGGTCGGACAGGGGGCGCGTACGAGCAGTACTTC
TRBJ1-1 | TRBV2 | 11 | . | few | CASPGNTEAFF | TGTGCCAGCCCAGGGAACACTGAAGCTTTCTTT
TRBJ2-7 | TRBV9 | 14 | TRBD1 | few | CASSAPGQPYEQYF | TGTGCCAGCAGCGCCCCGGGACAGCCTTACGAGCAGTACTTC
TRBJ1-3 | TRBV6-6 | 12 | . | . | CASSPWVDTIYF | TGTGCCAGCAGTCCCTGGGTGGACACCATATATTTT
TRBJ2-2 | TRBV28 | 15 | . | . | CASSPRRNEAGELFF | TGTGCCAGCAGTCCCCGAAGGAATGAGGCCGGGGAGCTGTTTTTT
TRBJ1-6 | TRBV9 | 14 | TRBD1 | . | CASSVTGGNSPLHF | TGTGCCAGCAGCGTAACAGGGGGAAACTCACCCCTCCACTTT
TRBJ2-7 | TRBV28 | 13 | TRBD1 | . | CASSFRQGDEQYF | TGTGCCAGCAGTTTCCGACAGGGGGACGAGCAGTACTTC
TRBJ1-1 | TRBV7-9 | 13 | . | . | CASSRPGNTEAFF | TGTGCCAGCAGCCGACCGGGGAACACTGAAGCTTTCTTT
TRBJ2-7 | TRBV27 | 14 | TRBD2 | . | CASSPGLATYEQYF | TGTGCCAGCAGTCCGGGACTAGCGACCTACGAGCAGTACTTC
TRBJ2-4 | TRBV16 | 17 | . | once | CASSQLRTATSRSIQYF | TGTGCCAGTAGCCAATTAAGGACCGCCACGTCCCGGTCGATTCAGTACTTC
TRBJ2-7 | TRBV12-2 | 16 | . | . | CASRLVVGQGTYEQYF | .
TRBJ2-3 | TRBV18 | 13 | . | . | CASSKDSTDTQYF | TGTGCCAGCTCAAAGGATAGCACAGATACGCAGTATTTT
TRBJ1-3 | TRBV18 | 16 | . | . | CASSPNEEGFGNTIYF | TGTGCCAGCTCACCAAACGAGGAGGGCTTTGGAAACACCATATATTTT
TRBJ1-1 | TRBV28 | 15 | . | . | CATLNPPGVGTEAFF | TGTGCCACCTTGAACCCCCCCGGGGTTGGCACTGAAGCTTTCTTT
TRBJ2-5 | TRBV9 | 13 | . | . | CASSVGSPETQYF | TGTGCCAGCAGCGTAGGCTCTCCGGAGACCCAGTACTTC
TRBJ1-6 | TRBV9 | 16 | . | . | CASSPSAGSYNSPLHF | TGTGCCAGCAGTCCTTCCGCGGGGTCCTATAATTCACCCCTCCACTTT
TRBJ2-5 | TRBV6-1 | 14 | . | once | CASSDTWGVETQYF | TGTGCCAGCAGTGACACTTGGGGTGTAGAGACCCAGTACTTC